This T cell receptor (beta chain) was recorded in a study of cytomegalovirus exposure and HLA in healthy donors. General observations from the study: Whilst most TCR sequences proved rare, a subset of public TCRs occurred across many donors.

V gave up 6 bases and J gave up 0 bases, with 8 bases separating them. Germline V gene sequence: CDR1 MNHEY, CDR2 SVGAGI. The CDR3 loop spans 14 amino acids. Remarks on this clone: No antigen is known for it.

In the PCR, 60 Vbeta and 13 Jbeta primers were used. The assay was immunoSEQ multiplex PCR, and TCRdb's table has in-frame clones only and misses some. This sample has over 200,000 clones, with about 70% found just once. The TCR originated in a man aged 40-49 years in good health and CMV-seropositive. Source material: PBMCs. This chain uses TRBV6-5 with TRBJ1-4; D is unclear. CDR3 sequence reads: CASSNTATNEKLFF. CDR3 sequence (DNA): TGTGCCAGCAGCAACACCGCAACTAATGAAAAACTGTTTTTT.